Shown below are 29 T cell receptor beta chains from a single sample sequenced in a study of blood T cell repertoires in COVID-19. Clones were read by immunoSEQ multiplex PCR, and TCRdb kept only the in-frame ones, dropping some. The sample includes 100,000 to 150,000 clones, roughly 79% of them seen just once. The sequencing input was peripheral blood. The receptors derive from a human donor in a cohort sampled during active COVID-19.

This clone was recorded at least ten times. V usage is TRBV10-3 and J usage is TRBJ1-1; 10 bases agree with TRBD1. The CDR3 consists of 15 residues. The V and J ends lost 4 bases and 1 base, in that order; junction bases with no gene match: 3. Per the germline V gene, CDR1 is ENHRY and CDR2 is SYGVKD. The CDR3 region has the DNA TGTGCCATCAGTGGGACAGGGGGAGGGAACACTGAAGCTTTCTTT. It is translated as CAISGTGGGNTEAFF.

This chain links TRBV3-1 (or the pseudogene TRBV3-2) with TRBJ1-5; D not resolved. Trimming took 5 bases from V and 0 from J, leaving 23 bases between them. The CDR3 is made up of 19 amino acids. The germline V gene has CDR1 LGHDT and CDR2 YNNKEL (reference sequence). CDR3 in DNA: TGTGCCAGCAGCTTAAGCCCACCTGGGTGGGAGGCTAGCAATCAGCCCCAGCATTTT. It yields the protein CASSLSPPGWEASNQPQHF.

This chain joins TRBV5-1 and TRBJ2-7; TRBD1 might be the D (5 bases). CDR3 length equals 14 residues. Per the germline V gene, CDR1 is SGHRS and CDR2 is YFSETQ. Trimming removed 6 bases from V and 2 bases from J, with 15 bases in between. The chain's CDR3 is CASNQGNPAYEQYF. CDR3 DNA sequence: TGCGCCAGCAATCAGGGTAACCCGGCCTACGAGCAGTACTTC.

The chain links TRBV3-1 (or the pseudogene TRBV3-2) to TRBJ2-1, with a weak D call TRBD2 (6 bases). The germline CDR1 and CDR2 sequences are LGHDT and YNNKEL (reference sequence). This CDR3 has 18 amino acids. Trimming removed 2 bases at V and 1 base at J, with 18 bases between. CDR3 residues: CASSQNPGAGRSYNEQFF. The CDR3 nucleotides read TGTGCCAGCAGCCAAAATCCGGGAGCCGGAAGGTCCTACAATGAGCAGTTCTTC.

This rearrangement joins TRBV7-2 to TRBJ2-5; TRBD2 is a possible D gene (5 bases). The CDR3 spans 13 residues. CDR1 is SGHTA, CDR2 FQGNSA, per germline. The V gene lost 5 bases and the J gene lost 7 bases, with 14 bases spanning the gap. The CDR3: CASSATDSGTQYF. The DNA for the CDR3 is TGTGCCAGCAGCGCGACGGACTCCGGGACCCAGTACTTC.

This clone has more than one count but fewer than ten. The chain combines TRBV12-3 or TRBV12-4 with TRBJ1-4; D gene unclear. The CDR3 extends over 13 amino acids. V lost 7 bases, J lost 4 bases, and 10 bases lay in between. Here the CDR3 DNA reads TGTGCCAGCACCTTCCGGGGTAATGAAAAACTGTTTTTT. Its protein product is CASTFRGNEKLFF.

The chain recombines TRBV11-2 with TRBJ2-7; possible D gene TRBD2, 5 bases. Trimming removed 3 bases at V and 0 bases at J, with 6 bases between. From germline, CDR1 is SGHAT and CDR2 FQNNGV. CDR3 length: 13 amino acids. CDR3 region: CASSFGSSYEQYF. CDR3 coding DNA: TGTGCCAGCAGCTTTGGGAGCTCCTACGAGCAGTACTTC.

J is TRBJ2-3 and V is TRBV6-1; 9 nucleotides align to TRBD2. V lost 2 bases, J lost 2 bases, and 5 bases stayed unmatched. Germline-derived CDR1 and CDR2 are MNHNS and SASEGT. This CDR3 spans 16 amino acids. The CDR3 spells CASSEFGGRATDTQYF. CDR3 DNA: TGTGCCAGCAGTGAATTCGGCGGGAGGGCCACAGATACGCAGTATTTT.

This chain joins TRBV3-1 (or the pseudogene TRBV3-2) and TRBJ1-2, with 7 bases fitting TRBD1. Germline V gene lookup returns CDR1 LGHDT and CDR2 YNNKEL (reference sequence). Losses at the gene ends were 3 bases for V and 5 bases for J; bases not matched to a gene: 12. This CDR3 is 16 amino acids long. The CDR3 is CASSQDLVGRGYGYTF. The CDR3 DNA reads TGTGCCAGCAGCCAGGACCTTGTGGGCAGGGGGTATGGCTACACCTTC.

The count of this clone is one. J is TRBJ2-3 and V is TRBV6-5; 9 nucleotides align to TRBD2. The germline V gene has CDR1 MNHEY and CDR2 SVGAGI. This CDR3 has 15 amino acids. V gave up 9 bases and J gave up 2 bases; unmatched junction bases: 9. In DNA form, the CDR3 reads TGTGCCAGTGGCCCCCGCGGGAGGGCCACAGATACGCAGTATTTT. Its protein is CASGPRGRATDTQYF.

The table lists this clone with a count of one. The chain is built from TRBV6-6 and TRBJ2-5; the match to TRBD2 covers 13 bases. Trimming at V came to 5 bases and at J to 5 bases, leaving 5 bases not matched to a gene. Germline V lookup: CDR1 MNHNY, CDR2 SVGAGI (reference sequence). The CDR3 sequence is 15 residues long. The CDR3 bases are TGTGCCAGCAGTCCCGGACTAGCGGGAGCTGAGACCCAGTACTTC. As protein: CASSPGLAGAETQYF.

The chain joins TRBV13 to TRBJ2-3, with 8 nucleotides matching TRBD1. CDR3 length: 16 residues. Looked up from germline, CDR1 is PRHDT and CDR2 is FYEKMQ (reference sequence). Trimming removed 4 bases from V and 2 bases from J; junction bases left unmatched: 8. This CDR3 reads CASSSWDRYNTDTQYF. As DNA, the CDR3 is TGTGCCAGCAGCTCGTGGGACAGGTATAACACAGATACGCAGTATTTT.

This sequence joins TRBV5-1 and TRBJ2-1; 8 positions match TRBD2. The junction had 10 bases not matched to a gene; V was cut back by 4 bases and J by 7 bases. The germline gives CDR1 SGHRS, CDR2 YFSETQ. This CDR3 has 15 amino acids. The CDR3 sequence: CASSTLSGRGNEQFF. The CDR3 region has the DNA TGCGCCAGCAGCACGTTGAGCGGGAGAGGGAATGAGCAGTTCTTC.

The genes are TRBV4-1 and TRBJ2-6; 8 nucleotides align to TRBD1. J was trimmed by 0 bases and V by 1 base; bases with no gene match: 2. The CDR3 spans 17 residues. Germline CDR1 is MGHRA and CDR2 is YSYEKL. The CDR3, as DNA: TGCGCCAGCAGCCAAGGACAGGGGATCTCTGGGGCCAACGTCCTGACTTTC. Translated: CASSQGQGISGANVLTF.

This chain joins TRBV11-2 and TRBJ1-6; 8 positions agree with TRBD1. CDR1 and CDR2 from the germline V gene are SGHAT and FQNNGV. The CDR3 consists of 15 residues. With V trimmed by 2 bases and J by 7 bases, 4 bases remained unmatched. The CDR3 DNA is TGTGCCAGCAGCTTAACAGGGGGTGGCAATTCACCCCTCCACTTT. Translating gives CASSLTGGGNSPLHF.

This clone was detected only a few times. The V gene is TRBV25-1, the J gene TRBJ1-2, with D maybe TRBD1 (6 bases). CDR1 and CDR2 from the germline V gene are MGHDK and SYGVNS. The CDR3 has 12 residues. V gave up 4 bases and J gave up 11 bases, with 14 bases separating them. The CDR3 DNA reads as TGTGCCAGCAGTGGGGCAGGGGATGAGTACACCTTC. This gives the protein CASSGAGDEYTF.

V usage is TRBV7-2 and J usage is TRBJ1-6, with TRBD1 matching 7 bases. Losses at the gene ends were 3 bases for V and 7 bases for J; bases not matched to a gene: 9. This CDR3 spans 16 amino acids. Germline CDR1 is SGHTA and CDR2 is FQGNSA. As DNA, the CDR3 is TGTGCCAGCAGCTTTACCGGGACAGCAGAAAATTCACCCCTCCACTTT. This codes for CASSFTGTAENSPLHF.

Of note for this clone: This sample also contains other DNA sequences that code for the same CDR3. The chain's CDR3 is CASSLDRANTEAFF. The CDR3, as DNA: TGCGCCAGCAGCTTGGACAGGGCGAACACTGAAGCTTTCTTT. The chain recombines TRBV5-1 with TRBJ1-1; tentative D call: TRBD1 (6 bases). Germline V lookup: CDR1 SGHRS, CDR2 YFSETQ. The length of the CDR3 is 14 residues. V was shortened by 0 bases and J by 1 base, with 7 bases between the two germline ends.

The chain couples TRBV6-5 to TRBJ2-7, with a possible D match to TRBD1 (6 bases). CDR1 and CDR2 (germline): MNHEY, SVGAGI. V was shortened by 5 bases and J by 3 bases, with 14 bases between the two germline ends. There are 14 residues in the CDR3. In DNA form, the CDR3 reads TGTGCCAGCAGTAGTGAGGTAGGGGGCTACGAGCAGTACTTC. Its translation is CASSSEVGGYEQYF.

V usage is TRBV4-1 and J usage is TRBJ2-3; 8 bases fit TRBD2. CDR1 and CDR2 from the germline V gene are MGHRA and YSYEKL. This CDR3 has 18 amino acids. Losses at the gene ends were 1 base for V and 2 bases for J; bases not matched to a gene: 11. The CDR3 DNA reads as TGCGCCAGCAGCCAAGCTCCCCCAAGCGGGGGCTTCACAGATACGCAGTATTTT. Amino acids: CASSQAPPSGGFTDTQYF.

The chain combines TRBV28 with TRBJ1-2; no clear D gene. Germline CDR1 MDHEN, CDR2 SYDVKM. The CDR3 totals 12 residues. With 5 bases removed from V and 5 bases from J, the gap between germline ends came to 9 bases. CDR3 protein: CASSPRGYGYTF. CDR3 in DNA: TGTGCCAGCAGTCCCAGAGGTTATGGCTACACCTTC.

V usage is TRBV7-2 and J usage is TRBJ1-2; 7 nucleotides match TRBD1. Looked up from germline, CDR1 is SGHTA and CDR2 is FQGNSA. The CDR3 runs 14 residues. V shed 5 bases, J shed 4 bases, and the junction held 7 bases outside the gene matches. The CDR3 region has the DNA TGTGCCAGCAGCCTTTTAGGGGGCAGCTATGGCTACACCTTC. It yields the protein CASSLLGGSYGYTF.

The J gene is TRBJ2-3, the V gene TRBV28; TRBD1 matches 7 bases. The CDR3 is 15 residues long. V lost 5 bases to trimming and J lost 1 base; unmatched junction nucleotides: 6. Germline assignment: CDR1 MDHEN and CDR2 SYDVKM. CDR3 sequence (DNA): TGTGCCAGCAGTCCCTCGCAGGGGGGCACAGATACGCAGTATTTT. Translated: CASSPSQGGTDTQYF.

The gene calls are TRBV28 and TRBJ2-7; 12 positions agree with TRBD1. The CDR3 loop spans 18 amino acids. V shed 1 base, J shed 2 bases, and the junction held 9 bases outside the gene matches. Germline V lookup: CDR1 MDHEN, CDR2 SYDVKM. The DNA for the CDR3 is TGTGCCAGCAGTTTATTACACGGGACAGGGGGCTTAACCTACGAGCAGTACTTC. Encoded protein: CASSLLHGTGGLTYEQYF.

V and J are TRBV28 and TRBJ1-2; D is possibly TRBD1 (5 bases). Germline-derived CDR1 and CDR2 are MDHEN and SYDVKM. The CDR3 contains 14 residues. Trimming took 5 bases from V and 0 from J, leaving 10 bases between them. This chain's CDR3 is CASSPPDTNYGYTF. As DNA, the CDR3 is TGTGCCAGCAGTCCTCCGGACACTAACTATGGCTACACCTTC.

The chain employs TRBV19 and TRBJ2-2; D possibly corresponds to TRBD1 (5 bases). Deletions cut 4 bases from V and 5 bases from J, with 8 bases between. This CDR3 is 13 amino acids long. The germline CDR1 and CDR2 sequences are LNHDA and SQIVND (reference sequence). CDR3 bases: TGTGCCAGTAGTAAAAAGGGGACCGGGGAGCTGTTTTTT. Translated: CASSKKGTGELFF. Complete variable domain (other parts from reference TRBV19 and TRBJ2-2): DGGITQSPKYLFRKEGQNVTLSCEQNLNHDAMYWYRQDPGQGLRLIYYSQIVNDFQKGDIAEGYSVSREKKESFPLTVTSAQKNPTAFYLCASSKKGTGELFFGEGSRLTVL.

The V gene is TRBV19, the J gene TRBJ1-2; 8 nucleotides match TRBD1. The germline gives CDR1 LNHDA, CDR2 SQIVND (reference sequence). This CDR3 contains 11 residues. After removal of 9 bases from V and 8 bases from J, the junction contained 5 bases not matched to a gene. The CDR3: CASRGLRGYTF. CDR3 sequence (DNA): TGTGCCAGCAGGGGGCTAAGGGGCTACACCTTC. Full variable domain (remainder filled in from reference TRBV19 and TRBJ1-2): DGGITQSPKYLFRKEGQNVTLSCEQNLNHDAMYWYRQDPGQGLRLIYYSQIVNDFQKGDIAEGYSVSREKKESFPLTVTSAQKNPTAFYLCASRGLRGYTFGSGTRLTVV.

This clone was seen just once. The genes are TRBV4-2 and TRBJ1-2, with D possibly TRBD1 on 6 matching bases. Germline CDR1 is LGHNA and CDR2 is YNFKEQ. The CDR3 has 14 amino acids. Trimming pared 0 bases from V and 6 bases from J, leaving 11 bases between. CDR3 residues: CASSQDAGGDGYTF. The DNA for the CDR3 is TGTGCCAGCAGCCAAGATGCGGGGGGCGATGGCTACACCTTC.

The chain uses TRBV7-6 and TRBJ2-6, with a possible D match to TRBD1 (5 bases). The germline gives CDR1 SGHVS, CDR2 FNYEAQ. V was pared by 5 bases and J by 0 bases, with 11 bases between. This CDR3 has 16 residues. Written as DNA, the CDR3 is TGTGCCAGCAGCCAGGGCCGAAACTCTGGGGCCAACGTCCTGACTTTC. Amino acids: CASSQGRNSGANVLTF. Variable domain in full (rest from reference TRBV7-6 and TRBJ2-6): GAGVSQSPRYKVTKRGQDVALRCDPISGHVSLYWYRQALGQGPEFLTYFNYEAQQDKSGLPNDRFSAERPEGSISTLTIQRTEQRDSAMYRCASSQGRNSGANVLTFGAGSRLTVL.